One T cell receptor beta chain is described in this entry. Its target is unknown. This sample was included in a study of identical twins. Regarding the study as a whole: For out-of-frame alpha sequences shared by twins, low generation probability was in excess.

TCRdb itself ran the 5' RACE reads through MiXCR, one entry per CDR3 protein. In the table there are 400,000 to 650,000 distinct CDR3 sequences, roughly a fifth of which are singletons. This CDR3 spans 12 amino acids. Germline V gene lookup returns CDR1 GTSNPN and CDR2 SVGIG (reference sequence). Trimming took off 2 bases at V and 7 bases at J, with 10 bases between the two ends. The data also belong to a second study, concerning T cells expressing NK-cell markers. That work states: Within the sequenced cohort of eight donors, seven exhibited HCMV seropositivity and one was seronegative. Leadership of the CD3+CD56-NKG2C+ fraction also belonged to these clonotypes in several donors.

Sample: CD4+ T cells sorted from blood. The gene calls are TRBV30 and TRBJ2-3; D is perhaps TRBD1 or TRBD2 (5 bases each). The receptor's source is a woman aged 18-30 years in good health. The CDR3 sequence is CAWSPGPNTQYF. Written as DNA, the CDR3 is TGTGCCTGGAGTCCGGGGCCCAATACGCAGTATTTT.